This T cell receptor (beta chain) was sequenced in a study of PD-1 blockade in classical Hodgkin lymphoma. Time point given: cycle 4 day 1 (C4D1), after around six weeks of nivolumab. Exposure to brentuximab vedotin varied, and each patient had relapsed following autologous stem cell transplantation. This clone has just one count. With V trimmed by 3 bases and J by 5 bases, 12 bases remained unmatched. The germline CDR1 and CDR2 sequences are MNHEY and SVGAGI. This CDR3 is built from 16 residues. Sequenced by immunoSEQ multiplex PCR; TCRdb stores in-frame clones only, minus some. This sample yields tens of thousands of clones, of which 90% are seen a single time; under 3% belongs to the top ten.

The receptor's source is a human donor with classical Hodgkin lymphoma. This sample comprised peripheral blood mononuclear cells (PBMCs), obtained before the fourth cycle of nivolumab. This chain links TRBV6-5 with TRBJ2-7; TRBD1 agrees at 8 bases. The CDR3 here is CASSYSMDRETNEQYF. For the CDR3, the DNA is TGTGCCAGCAGTTATTCTATGGACAGGGAAACTAACGAGCAGTACTTC.